This entry features one T cell receptor (beta chain) sequence. This receptor's antigen is unknown. Base qualities are missing; no much larger clone stands one base away. This sample stems from a study of blood T cell repertoires in COVID-19 (dated by TCRdb to the early 2020s). For the study in its entirety: Samples from collaborators originated in the United States, Italy and Spain and spanned both the acute and convalescent phases of COVID-19. The prospective study material was composed of cDNA or gDNA derived from T cells, B-cell-depleted T cells, or PBMCs. Subjects who had been exposed to COVID-19, were actively infected with it, or had recovered from it provided the deeply sampled blood TCRbeta repertoires that made up the dataset. A freely available public database, intended as a resource for researchers studying the immune response to SARS-CoV-2, is where the repertoires were released. Samples came from the ongoing ImmuneRACE study (first 160 participants) plus 1,254 subjects from 6 global collaborators. Sample metadata almost always included a de-identified subject ID, COVID-19 status, age in years and sex. Where available, HLA class I and class II types were obtained from metadata supplied by the sample provider rather than from assay-based typing. What the research found in general, with its limitations: Clinical and demographic metadata were provided uncurated, with the amount varying by source and participant.

The CDR1 and CDR2 encoded by the germline V gene are SGHRS and YFSETQ. From the cysteine through the phenylalanine, the CDR3 covers 17 amino acids. Only CDR3 DNA is held: 51 bases, read in frame from base 1. V ends up 3 bases short and J 2 bases short, with an unmatched junction base count of 5. TCRbeta CDR3 regions were amplified from genomic DNA using the immunoSEQ Assay, a bias-controlled multiplex PCR. In the original analysis: The number of nucleated cells in each sample was estimated by amplification of reference gene primers within the assay. Sequence reads were collapsed and filtered to measure the absolute abundance of every unique TCRbeta CDR3 rearrangement. Productive Simpson clonality was computed per sample as the square root of Simpson's diversity index over productive rearrangements. TCRdb obtained this table from immuneACCESS and retained in-frame rearrangements with V and J assigned. These tables miss some clones; where compared with another copy, unresolved V genes account for less than half of the shortfall, and the remainder is unexplained. The D gene and trimming were derived from the DNA, and the V and J assignments and clone size from that table. The sample yields some 400,000 clones; 70% to 85% were counted once. Roughly 1.2% of the sample belongs to the ten largest clones.

Collaborating institutions collected whole blood in K2EDTA tubes following their own protocols. Collaborator samples were shipped for TCRbeta analysis as frozen whole blood, isolated PBMCs, or DNA extracted from either sample type. The clonotype comes from a human donor with acute or convalescent COVID-19. The donor label of this sample is uncertain. The specimen sequenced was peripheral blood. The V gene is TRBV5-1 and the J gene is TRBJ2-1; 13 middle bases align to TRBD2. This receptor has the CDR3 CASSSTTSGRTYNEQFF. The bases read TGCGCCAGCAGCTCGACGACTAGCGGGAGGACCTACAATGAGCAGTTCTTC.